This T cell receptor beta chain originates from a study of CDR3 diversity in severe acne. Via MiXCR, TCRdb re-called the PCR reads, giving one row per CDR3 protein. The table has around 91,000 distinct CDR3 sequences, 50% to 65% seen once. Trimming removed 8 bases at V and 4 bases at J, with 8 bases between. This CDR3 is built from 11 residues. CDR1 and CDR2 (germline): SNHLY, FYNNEI. The sequence derives from a male donor in good health, without acne. Input material: blood. The chain has TRBV2 and TRBJ1-1; D is uncertain. CDR3 nucleotide sequence: TGTGCCAGCTCCGGCCCCACTGAAGCTTTCTTT. Residues: CASSGPTEAFF.